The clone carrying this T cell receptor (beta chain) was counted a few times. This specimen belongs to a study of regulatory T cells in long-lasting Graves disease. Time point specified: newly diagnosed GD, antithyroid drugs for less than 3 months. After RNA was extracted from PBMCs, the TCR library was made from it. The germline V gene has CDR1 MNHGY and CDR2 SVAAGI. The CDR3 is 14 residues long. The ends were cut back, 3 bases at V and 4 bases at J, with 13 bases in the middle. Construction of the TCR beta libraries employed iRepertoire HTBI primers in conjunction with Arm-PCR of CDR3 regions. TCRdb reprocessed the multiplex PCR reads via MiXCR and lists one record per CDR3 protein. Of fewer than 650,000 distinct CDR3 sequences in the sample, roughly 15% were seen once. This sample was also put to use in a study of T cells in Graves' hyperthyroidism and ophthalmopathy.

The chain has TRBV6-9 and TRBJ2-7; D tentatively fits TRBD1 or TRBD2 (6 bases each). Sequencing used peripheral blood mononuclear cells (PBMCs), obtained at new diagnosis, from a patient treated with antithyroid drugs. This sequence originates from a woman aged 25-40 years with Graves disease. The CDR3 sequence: CASSYSKGGYEQYF. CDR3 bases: TGTGCCAGCAGTTACTCGAAGGGGGGTTACGAGCAGTACTTC.